This T cell receptor (beta chain) comes out of a study of CD8 T cells in ankylosing spondylitis. Study-wide results and caveats: Both synovial fluid and blood in reactive arthritis had previously been reported to carry some motif variants. According to the report, clones linked to the disease were significantly enriched in matched synovial fluid samples taken from ankylosing spondylitis patients. Disease-linked clones bore a CD8+ phenotype and were relatively rare in peripheral blood.

The germline V and J ends were trimmed by 2 bases and 5 bases, with 14 bases remaining between them. Germline V gives CDR1 SGHRS, CDR2 YFSETQ. This CDR3 comprises 14 residues. Using its own MiXCR run on the 5' RACE reads, TCRdb lists one record per CDR3 protein. The sample includes about 300,000 distinct CDR3 sequences, roughly 12% of them seen just once. This clonotype was seen at least ten times. The antigen is unknown. The source is a female donor with ankylosing spondylitis or in good health (not recorded which). What was sequenced was blood, either unsorted or a sorted T cell fraction (not recorded which). V and J are TRBV5-1 and TRBJ2-7, with D possibly TRBD2 on 6 matching bases. CDR3 in amino acids: CASSFGKGGDEQYF. In DNA form, the CDR3 reads TGCGCCAGCAGCTTTGGGAAGGGAGGCGACGAGCAGTACTTC.